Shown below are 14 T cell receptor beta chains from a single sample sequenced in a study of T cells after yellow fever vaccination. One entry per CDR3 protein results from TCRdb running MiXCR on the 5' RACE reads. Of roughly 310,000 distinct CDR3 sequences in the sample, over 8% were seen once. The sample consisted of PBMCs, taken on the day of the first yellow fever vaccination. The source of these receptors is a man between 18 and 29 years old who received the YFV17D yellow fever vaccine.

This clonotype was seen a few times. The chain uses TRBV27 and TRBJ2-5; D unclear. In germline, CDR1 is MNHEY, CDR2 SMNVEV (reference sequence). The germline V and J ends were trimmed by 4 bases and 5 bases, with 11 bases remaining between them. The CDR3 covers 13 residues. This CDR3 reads CASSYYSGETQYF. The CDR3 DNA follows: TGTGCCAGCAGTTACTACTCTGGGGAGACCCAGTACTTC.

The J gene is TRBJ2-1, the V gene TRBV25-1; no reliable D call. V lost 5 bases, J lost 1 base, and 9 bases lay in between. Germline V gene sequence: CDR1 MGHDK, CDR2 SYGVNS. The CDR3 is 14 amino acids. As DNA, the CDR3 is TGTGCCAGCAGTACCCACGGGTCCTACAATGAGCAGTTCTTC. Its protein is CASSTHGSYNEQFF.

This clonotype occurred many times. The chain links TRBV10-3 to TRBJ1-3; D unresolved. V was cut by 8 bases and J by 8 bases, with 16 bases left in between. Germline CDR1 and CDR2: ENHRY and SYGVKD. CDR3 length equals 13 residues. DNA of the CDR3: TGTGCCATCGGACCGGCCTTTATGCACACCATATATTTT. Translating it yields CAIGPAFMHTIYF.

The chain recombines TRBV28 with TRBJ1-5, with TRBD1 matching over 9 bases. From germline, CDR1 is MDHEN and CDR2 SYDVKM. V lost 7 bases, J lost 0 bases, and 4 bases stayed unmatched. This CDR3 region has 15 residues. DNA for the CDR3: TGTGCCAGCACCCGGACAGGGGTTAGCAATCAGCCCCAGCATTTT. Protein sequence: CASTRTGVSNQPQHF.

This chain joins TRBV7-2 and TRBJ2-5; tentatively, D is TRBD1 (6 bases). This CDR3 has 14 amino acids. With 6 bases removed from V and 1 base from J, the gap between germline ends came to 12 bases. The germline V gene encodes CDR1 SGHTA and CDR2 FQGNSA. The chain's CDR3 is CASSKTGSQETQYF. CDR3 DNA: TGTGCCAGCAGTAAAACAGGGTCCCAAGAGACCCAGTACTTC.

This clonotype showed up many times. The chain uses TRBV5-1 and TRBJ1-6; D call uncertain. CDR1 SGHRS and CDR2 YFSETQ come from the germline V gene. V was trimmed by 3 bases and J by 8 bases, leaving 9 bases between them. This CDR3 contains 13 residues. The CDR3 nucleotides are TGCGCCAGCAGCTCAGGCACGGATTCACCCCTCCACTTT. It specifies CASSSGTDSPLHF. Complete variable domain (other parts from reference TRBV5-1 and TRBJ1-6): KAGVTQTPRYLIKTRGQQVTLSCSPISGHRSVSWYQQTPGQGLQFLFEYFSETQRNKGNFPGRFSGRQFSNSRSEMNVSTLELGDSALYLCASSSGTDSPLHFGNGTRLTVT.

The CDR3 loop reads CASTKTGGNYGYTF. The CDR3 nucleotides are TGTGCCAGCACTAAGACAGGGGGTAACTATGGCTACACCTTC. The V gene is TRBV7-2, the J gene TRBJ1-2; 9 nucleotides line up with TRBD1. This CDR3 region has 14 residues. From germline, CDR1 is SGHTA and CDR2 FQGNSA. J lost 1 base, V lost 7 bases, and 4 bases had no gene match.

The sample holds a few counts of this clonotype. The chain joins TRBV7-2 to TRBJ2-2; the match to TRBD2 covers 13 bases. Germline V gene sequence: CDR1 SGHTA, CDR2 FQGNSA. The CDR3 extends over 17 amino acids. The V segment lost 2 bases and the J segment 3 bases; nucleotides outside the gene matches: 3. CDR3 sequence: CASSLPTSGGDTGELFF. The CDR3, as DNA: TGTGCCAGCAGCTTACCTACTAGCGGGGGGGACACCGGGGAGCTGTTTTTT.

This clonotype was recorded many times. CDR3 DNA sequence: TGCGCCAGCAGCTTGAGTGCGTATGGCGGGGAAGCTTTCTTT. Its translation is CASSLSAYGGEAFF. The chain combines TRBV5-1 with TRBJ1-1; no reliable D call. The V and J ends lost 1 base and 8 bases respectively, with 15 bases between them. The CDR3 is 14 residues long. Germline assignment: CDR1 SGHRS and CDR2 YFSETQ.

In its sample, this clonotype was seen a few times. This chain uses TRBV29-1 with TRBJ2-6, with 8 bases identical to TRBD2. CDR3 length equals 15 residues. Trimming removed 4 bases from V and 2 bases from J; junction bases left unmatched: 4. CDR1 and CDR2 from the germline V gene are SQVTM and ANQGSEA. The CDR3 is CSVGGSGAGANVLTF. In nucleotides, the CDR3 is TGCAGCGTTGGAGGTAGCGGGGCTGGGGCCAACGTCCTGACTTTC. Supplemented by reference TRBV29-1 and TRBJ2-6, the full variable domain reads SAVISQKPSRDICQRGTSLTIQCQVDSQVTMMFWYRQQPGQSLTLIATANQGSEATYESGFVIDKFPISRPNLTFSTLTVSNMSPEDSSIYLCSVGGSGAGANVLTFGAGSRLTVL.

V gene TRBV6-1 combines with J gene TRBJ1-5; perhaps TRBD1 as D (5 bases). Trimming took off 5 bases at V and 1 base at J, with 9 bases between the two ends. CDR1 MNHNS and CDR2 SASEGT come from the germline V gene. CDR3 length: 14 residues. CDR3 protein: CASSRGRSNQPQHF. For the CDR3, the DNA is TGTGCCAGCAGTCGGGGACGGAGCAATCAGCCCCAGCATTTT.

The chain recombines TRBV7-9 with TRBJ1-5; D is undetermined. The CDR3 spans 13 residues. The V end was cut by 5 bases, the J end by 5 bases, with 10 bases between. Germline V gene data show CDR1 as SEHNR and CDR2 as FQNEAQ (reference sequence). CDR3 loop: CASSQVDDQPQHF. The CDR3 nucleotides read TGTGCCAGCAGCCAGGTAGATGATCAGCCCCAGCATTTT.

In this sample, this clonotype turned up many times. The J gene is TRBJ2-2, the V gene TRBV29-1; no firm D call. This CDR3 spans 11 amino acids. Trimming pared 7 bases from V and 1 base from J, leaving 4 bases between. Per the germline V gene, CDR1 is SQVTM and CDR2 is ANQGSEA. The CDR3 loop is CSGRNTGELFF. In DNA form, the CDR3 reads TGCAGCGGCAGGAACACCGGGGAGCTGTTTTTT.

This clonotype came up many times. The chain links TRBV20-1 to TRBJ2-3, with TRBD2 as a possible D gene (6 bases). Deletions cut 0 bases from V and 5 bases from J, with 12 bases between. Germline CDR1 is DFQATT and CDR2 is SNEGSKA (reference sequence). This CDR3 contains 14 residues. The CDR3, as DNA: TGCAGTGCTAGAGATGGGGGAGGACAAGATACGCAGTATTTT. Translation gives CSARDGGGQDTQYF.